This TCR beta chain was recorded in a study of neurological immune-mediated disorders. The cDNA was produced through 5'RACE with 10-nucleotide random UMIs. TCRdb reanalysed the 5' RACE reads using MiXCR and keeps one entry per CDR3 protein. The table shows more than 15,000 distinct CDR3 sequences, with about 10% occurring only once. The table lists this clonotype with many counts. In germline, CDR1 is SEHNR, CDR2 FQNEAQ (reference sequence). Losses at the gene ends were 4 bases for V and 3 bases for J; bases not matched to a gene: 12. The CDR3 has 17 amino acids. Sequencing used CD8+ T cells from blood. V and J are TRBV7-9 and TRBJ1-1, with 9 bases fitting TRBD1. The receptor's source is a woman aged 50 to 65 in good health. As DNA, the CDR3 is TGTGCCAGCAGCTCAAACGATAAAACAGGGGGCGACACTGAAGCTTTCTTT. Translation gives CASSSNDKTGGDTEAFF.